This T cell receptor (beta chain) was documented in a study of response to subunit inactivated influenza vaccine. Details on this clonotype: Its cognate antigen is unknown.

Findings and limits, study-wide: The authors put forward the suggestion that each seasonal influenza vaccination may bring in only a limited number of new T cells.

The CDR3 is 15 residues long. Trimming removed 4 bases from V and 5 bases from J; junction bases left unmatched: 4. In germline, CDR1 is SEHNR, CDR2 FQNEAQ (reference sequence). One entry per CDR3 protein, called by TCRdb with MiXCR from the RT-PCR reads. The profile shows hundreds of thousands of distinct CDR3 sequences, roughly 13% of them singletons. The sequence was collected from a man aged 50 to 59 who received an inactivated influenza vaccine. Sequencing used PBMCs from blood, obtained 14 days before vaccination. V usage is TRBV7-9 and J usage is TRBJ2-1; 11 bases line up with TRBD1. The CDR3 is CASSSRDRGDNEQFF. Written as DNA, the CDR3 is TGTGCCAGCAGCTCCCGGGACAGGGGGGACAATGAGCAGTTCTTC.